The present entry profiles one TCR beta chain with its context. The PCR was carried out with 60 Vbeta primers and 13 Jbeta primers. Libraries were prepared by immunoSEQ multiplex PCR; TCRdb keeps only in-frame clonotypes and omits some of them. The sample has roughly 98,000 clones, about 80% seen once; the top ten hold over 3%. J gave up 2 bases and V 5 bases, and 5 bases lay outside the gene matches. The CDR3 is 15 residues long. Germline assignment: CDR1 SGHTA and CDR2 FQGTGA. Regarding donors, all were healthy bone marrow donors. The source of the sample is a study of cytomegalovirus exposure and HLA in healthy donors.

The receptor was isolated from a man aged 40-50 years in good health and CMV-seronegative. Sequencing was performed on PBMCs. This chain links TRBV7-3 with TRBJ2-5, with TRBD2 matching 10 bases. Here the CDR3 reads CASSLAGAKQETQYF. Here the CDR3 DNA reads TGTGCCAGCAGCCTAGCGGGGGCTAAACAAGAGACCCAGTACTTC. Based on the CDR3 plus reference TRBV7-3 and TRBJ2-5, the full variable domain is GAGVSQTPSNKVTEKGKYVELRCDPISGHTALYWYRQSLGQGPEFLIYFQGTGAADDSGLPNDRFFAVRPEGSVSTLKIQRTERGDSAVYLCASSLAGAKQETQYFGPGTRLLVL.